The next 10 T cell receptor beta chains were all read from a single sample in a study of identical twins. One entry per CDR3 protein, called by TCRdb with MiXCR from the 5' RACE reads. The sample includes roughly 480,000 distinct CDR3 sequences, 20% to 25% of them seen just once. These data were also reused for a study on T cells expressing NK-cell markers.

Sequenced sample: CD4+ T cells sorted from blood. The receptors were sampled from a woman under 30 in good health.

In this sample, this clonotype turned up a few times. J is TRBJ1-4 and V is TRBV29-1, with unresolved D. The germline V gene encodes CDR1 SQVTM and CDR2 ANQGSEA. V dropped 5 bases and J dropped 6 bases, with 10 bases sitting between them. The CDR3 length is 12 residues. The CDR3 nucleotides read TGCAGCGTTAGAGATTGGGATGAAAAACTGTTTTTT. Encoded protein: CSVRDWDEKLFF.

V is TRBV12-3 or TRBV12-4 and J is TRBJ2-6, with TRBD2 as a possible D gene (5 bases). With 6 bases removed from V and 1 base from J, the gap between germline ends came to 13 bases. The length of the CDR3 is 16 residues. The CDR3 DNA sequence: TGTGCCAGCAGCCCCGGACTGAGTTCTGGGGCCAACGTCCTGACTTTC. This encodes CASSPGLSSGANVLTF.

This clonotype was picked up many times. The J gene is TRBJ2-7, the V gene TRBV28; 8 bases are a match to TRBD2. Germline V lookup: CDR1 MDHEN, CDR2 SYDVKM. The CDR3 loop spans 15 amino acids. J was trimmed by 3 bases and V by 7 bases; bases with no gene match: 11. CDR3 region: CASTLGGTSYYEQYF. The CDR3 DNA reads TGTGCCAGCACCTTAGGGGGGACTAGTTACTACGAGCAGTACTTC. Using reference TRBV28 and TRBJ2-7 for the parts outside the CDR3, the full variable domain is DVKVTQSSRYLVKRTGEKVFLECVQDMDHENMFWYRQDPGLGLRLIYFSYDVKMKEKGDIPEGYSVSREKKERFSLILESASTNQTSMYLCASTLGGTSYYEQYFGPGTRLTVT.

This clonotype occurred a few times. CDR3 coding DNA: TGTGCCAGCAGCTTGCCCGGACCCGACTATGGCTACACCTTC. This translates into CASSLPGPDYGYTF. The chain employs TRBV7-9 and TRBJ1-2; D unresolved. Deletions cut 3 bases from V and 3 bases from J, with 11 bases between. The CDR3 length is 14 residues. Germline CDR1 reads SEHNR; CDR2 reads FQNEAQ (reference sequence).

This clonotype turned up a few times. The chain carries TRBV4-3 and TRBJ2-1, with D possibly called TRBD1 or TRBD2 (7 bases each). The germline gives CDR1 LGHNA, CDR2 YSLEER. Trimming cost V 4 bases and J 8 bases, with 18 bases left between them. The CDR3 covers 15 residues. CDR3 nucleotide sequence: TGCGCCAGCAGCCCCCAGGGGGGGCCCGGGGATGAGCAGTTCTTC. Translating gives CASSPQGGPGDEQFF.

The rearrangement links TRBV7-2 to TRBJ2-1; D gene unclear. Trimming shortened V by 3 bases and J by 0 bases, and 15 bases separated the two germline ends. The germline gives CDR1 SGHTA, CDR2 FQGNSA. The CDR3 consists of 17 residues. CDR3 DNA sequence: TGTGCCAGCAGCTTCTGGGTAAGGTCGAGCTCCTACAATGAGCAGTTCTTC. This codes for CASSFWVRSSSYNEQFF.

The chain links TRBV20-1 to TRBJ1-4; tentative D call: TRBD1 (5 bases). The CDR3 spans 13 residues. V was shortened by 3 bases and J by 5 bases, with 10 bases between the two germline ends. Per germline, CDR1 DFQATT and CDR2 SNEGSKA (reference sequence). The CDR3 sequence is CSARGVQNEKLFF. In nucleotides, the CDR3 is TGCAGTGCTAGGGGGGTACAGAATGAAAAACTGTTTTTT.

The V and J genes are TRBV6-4 and TRBJ2-6; D unclear. The CDR3 covers 14 residues. The germline CDR1 and CDR2 sequences are MRHNA and SNTAGT. With 6 bases removed from V and 2 bases from J, the gap between germline ends came to 8 bases. CDR3 residues: CASRRFPGANVLTF. CDR3 nucleotides: TGTGCCAGCAGACGCTTTCCTGGGGCCAACGTCCTGACTTTC.

This clonotype was counted between two and nine times. CDR3 in DNA: TGTGCCAGCAGCGCGATTGGGGGGCGCAACGAGCAGTACTTC. Translation gives CASSAIGGRNEQYF. The chain joins TRBV7-6 to TRBJ2-7; D tentatively reads TRBD1 or TRBD2 (6 bases each). Between the trimmed V and J ends, which lost 5 bases and 5 bases, there was a span of 16 bases. The CDR3 sequence is 14 residues long. Germline V gene data show CDR1 as SGHVS and CDR2 as FNYEAQ.

The chain links TRBV15 to TRBJ2-7, with D tentatively TRBD1 (6 bases). V was shortened by 0 bases and J by 2 bases, with 17 bases between the two germline ends. The germline V gene encodes CDR1 LNHNV and CDR2 YYDKDF (reference sequence). The length of the CDR3 is 17 residues. CDR3: CATSRDFSGVNPYEQYF. In DNA, the CDR3 is TGTGCCACCAGCAGAGATTTTTCAGGGGTGAATCCCTACGAGCAGTACTTC.